These T cell receptor beta chains were read from a single sample in a study of T-cell reconstitution after alpha-beta-depleted transplantation in children. TCRdb itself ran the PCR reads through MiXCR, one entry per CDR3 protein. The sample has about 360,000 distinct CDR3 sequences, about 14% seen once. The source material was PBMCs, sampled from the stem cell graft. These receptor sequences come from a human donor who donated a stem cell graft to a child with Fanconi anemia. CDR3s include the opening cysteine and the closing phenylalanine or tryptophan. The D gene is left open where the match is weak. Expanded clones get a size class; other rows say once, few or many, or leave the size out.

d_call: -
v_call: TRBV5-1
clone_size: -
j_call: TRBJ2-2
cdr3_aa: CASRLGEYTGELFF
cdr3_nt: TGCGCCAGCAGACTTGGGGAATACACCGGGGAGCTGTTTTTT

d_call: -
v_call: TRBV7-2
clone_size: many
j_call: TRBJ2-5
cdr3_aa: CASSFAGSLEETQYF
cdr3_nt: TGTGCCAGCAGCTTCGCGGGGTCTTTGGAAGAGACCCAGTACTTC

d_call: -
v_call: TRBV2
clone_size: few
j_call: TRBJ1-4
cdr3_aa: CASSERGARSEKLFF
cdr3_nt: TGTGCCAGCAGTGAAAGAGGGGCGAGATCCGAAAAACTGTTTTTT

d_call: -
v_call: TRBV28
clone_size: few
j_call: TRBJ1-4
cdr3_aa: CASRRGLYEKLFF
cdr3_nt: TGTGCCAGCAGGAGGGGCCTTTATGAAAAACTGTTTTTT

d_call: -
v_call: TRBV5-1
clone_size: many
j_call: TRBJ2-6
cdr3_aa: CASSLGASGANVLTF
cdr3_nt: TGCGCCAGCAGCTTGGGGGCCTCTGGGGCCAACGTCCTGACTTTC

d_call: -
v_call: TRBV7-6
clone_size: -
j_call: TRBJ2-2
cdr3_aa: CASSFTGSNTGELFF
cdr3_nt: TGTGCCAGCAGCTTTACAGGATCGAACACCGGGGAGCTGTTTTTT

d_call: -
v_call: TRBV4-3
clone_size: few
j_call: TRBJ1-4
cdr3_aa: CASSHDLGLQGEKLFF
cdr3_nt: TGCGCCAGCAGCCACGATCTGGGACTCCAGGGGGAAAAACTGTTTTTT

d_call: -
v_call: TRBV18
clone_size: few
j_call: TRBJ1-2
cdr3_aa: CASSPLQQGRMDGYTF
cdr3_nt: TGTGCCAGCTCACCACTTCAGCAGGGAAGAATGGATGGCTACACCTTC

d_call: -
v_call: TRBV6-5
clone_size: many
j_call: TRBJ1-5
cdr3_aa: CASSYAGSGDWPQHF
cdr3_nt: TGTGCCAGCAGTTACGCAGGCTCGGGCGATTGGCCCCAGCATTTT

d_call: -
v_call: TRBV18
clone_size: -
j_call: TRBJ2-3
cdr3_aa: CASSGETDTQYF
cdr3_nt: TGTGCCAGCTCAGGAGAAACAGATACGCAGTATTTT

d_call: -
v_call: TRBV9
clone_size: few
j_call: TRBJ1-5
cdr3_aa: CASSVDHRDSNQPQHF
cdr3_nt: TGTGCCAGCAGCGTAGATCACAGGGACAGCAATCAGCCCCAGCATTTT

d_call: -
v_call: TRBV6-2/TRBV6-3
clone_size: few
j_call: TRBJ1-5
cdr3_aa: CASSYPRGVGGPQHF
cdr3_nt: TGTGCCAGCAGTTACCCCAGGGGCGTCGGTGGGCCCCAGCATTTT

d_call: -
v_call: TRBV2
clone_size: few
j_call: TRBJ2-1
cdr3_aa: CASSVQSGAERQGSGDEQFF
cdr3_nt: TGTGCCAGCAGTGTACAGTCGGGAGCAGAAAGACAGGGCTCAGGCGATGAGCAGTTCTTC

d_call: TRBD1
v_call: TRBV9
clone_size: few
j_call: TRBJ2-2
cdr3_aa: CASSRGVGTGYTGELFF
cdr3_nt: TGTGCCAGCAGCCGGGGAGTGGGGACAGGCTACACCGGGGAGCTGTTTTTT

d_call: TRBD1
v_call: TRBV24-1
clone_size: many
j_call: TRBJ1-5
cdr3_aa: CATGQGNQPQHF
cdr3_nt: TGTGCCACAGGACAGGGCAATCAGCCCCAGCATTTT

d_call: -
v_call: TRBV12-3/TRBV12-4
clone_size: -
j_call: TRBJ2-1
cdr3_aa: CASTPWGSEKGNEQFF
cdr3_nt: TGTGCCAGCACTCCTTGGGGGTCCGAAAAAGGTAATGAGCAGTTCTTC

d_call: -
v_call: TRBV5-1
clone_size: -
j_call: TRBJ1-1
cdr3_aa: CASEGGSPSNTEAFF
cdr3_nt: TGCGCCAGTGAAGGCGGCAGTCCCTCTAACACTGAAGCTTTCTTT

d_call: TRBD1
v_call: TRBV5-1
clone_size: few
j_call: TRBJ2-7
cdr3_aa: CASSEGQGYYEQYF
cdr3_nt: TGCGCCAGCAGCGAGGGACAGGGGTACTACGAGCAGTACTTC

d_call: -
v_call: TRBV20-1
clone_size: -
j_call: TRBJ2-1
cdr3_aa: CSSRGSYNEQFF
cdr3_nt: TGCAGTTCTAGGGGCTCCTACAATGAGCAGTTCTTC

d_call: -
v_call: TRBV24-1
clone_size: -
j_call: TRBJ1-5
cdr3_aa: CATRRPYLDQPQHF
cdr3_nt: TGTGCCACCAGGAGGCCCTACCTAGATCAGCCCCAGCATTTT

d_call: TRBD1
v_call: TRBV28
clone_size: many
j_call: TRBJ2-2
cdr3_aa: CASSPPGQGGTGELFF
cdr3_nt: TGTGCCAGCAGCCCCCCTGGACAGGGTGGCACCGGGGAGCTGTTTTTT

d_call: -
v_call: TRBV5-6
clone_size: -
j_call: TRBJ2-1
cdr3_aa: CASSFPGPLNEQFF
cdr3_nt: TGTGCCAGCAGCTTTCCGGGACCCTTGAATGAGCAGTTCTTC

d_call: -
v_call: TRBV29-1
clone_size: many
j_call: TRBJ2-3
cdr3_aa: CSVVGRWDTQYF
cdr3_nt: TGCAGCGTTGTCGGCAGGTGGGATACGCAGTATTTT

d_call: TRBD1
v_call: TRBV10-3
clone_size: many
j_call: TRBJ1-2
cdr3_aa: CAISESTTGLNYGYTF
cdr3_nt: TGTGCCATCAGTGAGTCGACGACAGGGTTGAACTATGGCTACACCTTC

d_call: -
v_call: TRBV20-1
clone_size: -
j_call: TRBJ2-3
cdr3_aa: CSARGIGTDTQYF
cdr3_nt: TGCAGTGCTAGAGGTATCGGCACAGATACGCAGTATTTT

d_call: -
v_call: TRBV7-6
clone_size: -
j_call: TRBJ2-1
cdr3_aa: CASSLLGQGDHNEQFF
cdr3_nt: TGTGCCAGCAGCTTACTAGGGCAGGGTGATCATAATGAGCAGTTCTTC

d_call: -
v_call: TRBV7-9
clone_size: -
j_call: TRBJ1-1
cdr3_aa: CASSLLGGNPNTEAFF
cdr3_nt: TGTGCCAGCAGCTTATTAGGGGGAAACCCGAACACTGAAGCTTTCTTT

d_call: TRBD1
v_call: TRBV29-1
clone_size: few
j_call: TRBJ1-2
cdr3_aa: CSAGQGEGGYTF
cdr3_nt: TGCAGCGCCGGACAGGGGGAGGGTGGCTACACCTTC

d_call: TRBD2
v_call: TRBV3-1
clone_size: -
j_call: TRBJ2-5
cdr3_aa: CASSPLASGTPQETQYF
cdr3_nt: TGTGCCAGCAGCCCCCTAGCCAGCGGGACTCCCCAAGAGACCCAGTACTTC

d_call: TRBD2
v_call: TRBV6-5
clone_size: few
j_call: TRBJ2-3
cdr3_aa: CASRSTSGGDTQYF
cdr3_nt: TGTGCCAGCAGATCGACTAGCGGGGGAGATACGCAGTATTTT

d_call: -
v_call: TRBV7-9
clone_size: -
j_call: TRBJ1-2
cdr3_aa: CASSPPSGPPGGYTF
cdr3_nt: TGTGCCAGCAGCCCCCCCTCGGGACCCCCCGGGGGCTACACCTTC

d_call: -
v_call: TRBV5-1
clone_size: few
j_call: TRBJ2-2
cdr3_aa: CASSLERPGELFF
cdr3_nt: TGCGCCAGCAGCCTCGAGAGGCCCGGGGAGCTGTTTTTT

d_call: TRBD2
v_call: TRBV5-1
clone_size: many
j_call: TRBJ2-1
cdr3_aa: CASSSGLAGGKNEQFF
cdr3_nt: TGCGCCAGCAGCTCGGGACTAGCGGGGGGTAAGAATGAGCAGTTCTTC

d_call: -
v_call: TRBV30
clone_size: many
j_call: TRBJ1-2
cdr3_aa: CARDRRGTGYTF
cdr3_nt: TGTGCTCGCGACAGGAGGGGGACTGGCTACACCTTC

d_call: -
v_call: TRBV29-1
clone_size: few
j_call: TRBJ2-1
cdr3_aa: CSVEEGRHEQFF
cdr3_nt: TGCAGCGTTGAAGAAGGCAGACATGAGCAGTTCTTC

d_call: -
v_call: TRBV7-2
clone_size: -
j_call: TRBJ1-3
cdr3_aa: CASSRPGSGNTIYF
cdr3_nt: TGTGCCAGCAGCCGACCTGGCTCTGGAAACACCATATATTTT

d_call: -
v_call: TRBV12-3/TRBV12-4
clone_size: -
j_call: TRBJ2-3
cdr3_aa: CASSPNRADTQYF
cdr3_nt: TGTGCCAGCAGCCCTAACAGGGCCGATACGCAGTATTTT

d_call: -
v_call: TRBV3-1
clone_size: -
j_call: TRBJ1-1
cdr3_aa: CASSSTSDTEAFF
cdr3_nt: TGTGCCAGCAGCTCCACCTCAGACACTGAAGCTTTCTTT

d_call: -
v_call: TRBV29-1
clone_size: few
j_call: TRBJ1-1
cdr3_aa: CSVVDTEAFF
cdr3_nt: TGCAGCGTTGTTGATACTGAAGCTTTCTTT

d_call: -
v_call: TRBV6-1
clone_size: many
j_call: TRBJ2-1
cdr3_aa: CASSDTVLVQFF
cdr3_nt: TGTGCCAGCAGTGACACCGTCTTAGTGCAGTTCTTC

d_call: -
v_call: TRBV7-8
clone_size: many
j_call: TRBJ1-4
cdr3_aa: CASSLSLDNEKLFF
cdr3_nt: TGTGCCAGCAGCTTATCCTTGGACAATGAAAAACTGTTTTTT

d_call: -
v_call: TRBV7-9
clone_size: -
j_call: TRBJ2-3
cdr3_aa: CASSKEGWKWGDTQYF
cdr3_nt: TGTGCCAGCAGCAAAGAGGGGTGGAAATGGGGTGATACGCAGTATTTT

d_call: -
v_call: TRBV19
clone_size: -
j_call: TRBJ2-3
cdr3_aa: CASSMDGHHTDTQYF
cdr3_nt: TGTGCCAGTAGTATGGACGGTCACCACACAGATACGCAGTATTTT

d_call: TRBD1
v_call: TRBV14
clone_size: few
j_call: TRBJ1-2
cdr3_aa: CASSQVRQGSYTF
cdr3_nt: TGTGCCAGCAGCCAAGTCAGACAGGGAAGCTACACCTTC

d_call: -
v_call: TRBV5-1
clone_size: many
j_call: TRBJ1-5
cdr3_aa: CASSPGPRGNQPQHF
cdr3_nt: TGCGCCAGCAGCCCTGGGCCTCGAGGCAATCAGCCCCAGCATTTT

d_call: -
v_call: TRBV5-1
clone_size: many
j_call: TRBJ1-6
cdr3_aa: CASSDDNSPLHF
cdr3_nt: TGCGCCAGCAGCGACGATAATTCACCCCTCCACTTT

d_call: -
v_call: TRBV5-8
clone_size: -
j_call: TRBJ1-2
cdr3_aa: CASTRDENYGYTF
cdr3_nt: TGTGCCAGCACCCGGGACGAAAACTATGGCTACACCTTC